This TCR beta chain emerged from a study of Graves' ophthalmopathy and Graves' hyperthyroidism. RNA transcripts were the template, and TCR beta CDR3 regions were amplified from them. RT-PCR was first run with HTBI primers, then multiplex PCR in a second round. MiXCR, applied by TCRdb to the multiplex PCR reads, yields one record per CDR3 protein. The sample has roughly 700,000 distinct CDR3 sequences; roughly two fifths are singletons. This CDR3 contains 17 residues. Per the germline V gene, CDR1 is SGDLS and CDR2 is YYNGEE. The junction had 10 bases not matched to a gene; V was cut back by 3 bases and J by 6 bases. The diagnosis combined clinical symptoms, thyroxine, TRAb, thyroid ultrasound and orbital computed tomography scans. From fresh peripheral blood, around 10 ml in volume, the PBMCs were obtained.

The clonotype was recovered from an adult man with Graves' ophthalmopathy. The sample taken for sequencing was peripheral blood. This rearrangement joins TRBV9 to TRBJ1-6; TRBD1 matches at 9 bases. CDR3 coding DNA: TGTGCCAGCAGCGAGTTCCCGGGACAGGGTATTAATTCACCCCTCCACTTT. Its protein is CASSEFPGQGINSPLHF.